This T cell receptor beta chain stems from a study of blood T cell repertoires in COVID-19. Across the study: Donors in the United States, Italy and Spain gave samples during acute or convalescent COVID-19. The cDNA or gDNA used as material had been derived from T cells, B-cell-depleted T cells, or PBMCs.

The CDR3 totals 15 residues. CDR1 SEHNR and CDR2 FQNEAQ come from the germline V gene (reference sequence). Unmatched junction bases numbered 4, after V lost 4 bases and J lost 7 bases. Profiling relied on immunoSEQ multiplex PCR, and the TCRdb table lists in-frame clones only, not all of them. Here the sample spans under 200,000 clones, approximately 90% being singletons. The V and J genes are TRBV7-9 and TRBJ2-1; TRBD2 matches at 13 bases. The sequencing input was peripheral blood. The clonotype originates from a man aged 55-75 years with acute or convalescent COVID-19. In nucleotides, the CDR3 is TGTGCCAGCAGCTGGGGACTAGCGGGATCGAATGAGCAGTTCTTC. Its protein is CASSWGLAGSNEQFF.